This paragraph reports one T cell receptor (beta chain). The CDR3 length is 14 residues. V lost 0 bases to trimming and J lost 8 bases, with 8 bases between them. CDR1 LGHDT and CDR2 YNNKEL come from the germline V gene (reference sequence). This specimen comes from a study of blood T cell repertoires in COVID-19. Whole-study context: Material from acute and convalescent COVID-19 was sourced from the United States, Italy and Spain.

Authors' analysis steps: For nucleated cells, counts were estimated from reference gene primer amplification. Measured with immunoSEQ multiplex PCR; TCRdb has only the in-frame clones, and not every one. V and J calls and clone size are those listed in that table; D and trimming were worked out from the DNA. The sample shows some 90,000 clones, 85% to 95% of them seen only once. This rearrangement joins TRBV3-1 (or the pseudogene TRBV3-2) to TRBJ1-6, with unresolved D. What was sequenced was peripheral blood. This sequence originates from a woman aged 45-59 years in a cohort sampled during active COVID-19. As DNA, the CDR3 is TGTGCCAGCAGCCAAGACGATTGGCATTCACCCCTCCACTTT. Its protein product is CASSQDDWHSPLHF.